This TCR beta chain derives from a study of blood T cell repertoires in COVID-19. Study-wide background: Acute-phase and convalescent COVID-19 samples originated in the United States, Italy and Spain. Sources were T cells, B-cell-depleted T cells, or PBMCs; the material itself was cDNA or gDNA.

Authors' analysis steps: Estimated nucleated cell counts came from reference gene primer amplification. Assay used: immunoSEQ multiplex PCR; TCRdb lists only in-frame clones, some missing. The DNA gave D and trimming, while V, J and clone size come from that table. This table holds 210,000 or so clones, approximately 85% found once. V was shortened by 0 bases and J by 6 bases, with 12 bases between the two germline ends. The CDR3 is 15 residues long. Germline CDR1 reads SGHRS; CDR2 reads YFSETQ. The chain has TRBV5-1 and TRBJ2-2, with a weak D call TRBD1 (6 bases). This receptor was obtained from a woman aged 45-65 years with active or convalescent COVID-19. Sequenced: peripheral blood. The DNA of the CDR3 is TGCGCCAGCAGCTTGGTCCCAGGGGCGGCCGGGGAGCTGTTTTTT. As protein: CASSLVPGAAGELFF.